The 23 T cell receptor beta chains reported below all come from one sample, sequenced in a study of cytomegalovirus exposure and HLA in healthy donors. Both 60 Vbeta primers and 13 Jbeta primers went into the PCR. Measured with immunoSEQ multiplex PCR; TCRdb has only the in-frame clones, and not every one. The sample records approximately 92,000 clones, about 86% being singletons. The sample comprised PBMCs. The source is a woman between 65 and 79 years old in good health and CMV-seropositive.

The chain carries TRBV4-2 and TRBJ2-3; weak D call: TRBD2 (6 bases). This CDR3 is 16 amino acids long. The V gene's germline CDR1 is LGHNA and CDR2 YNFKEQ. V was shortened by 1 base and J by 0 bases, with 11 bases between the two germline ends. CDR3 nucleotide sequence: TGTGCCAGCAGCCAAGGGGCTAGCGAAAGCACAGATACGCAGTATTTT. Residues: CASSQGASESTDTQYF.

The chain has TRBV30 and TRBJ2-1; TRBD2 might be the D (6 bases). This CDR3 spans 8 amino acids. The ends were cut back, 8 bases at V and 14 bases at J, with 10 bases in the middle. The V gene's germline CDR1 is GTSNPN and CDR2 SVGIG (reference sequence). CDR3 sequence (DNA): TGTGCCGCGGGGCCCGAGTTCTTC. It encodes CAAGPEFF.

As DNA, the CDR3 is TGTGCCAGTTGGAAGAAGGGACAGGGGGTAGTTGGCACTGAAGCTTTCTTT. As protein: CASWKKGQGVVGTEAFF. The rearrangement uses TRBV19 and TRBJ1-1; the match to TRBD1 covers 11 bases. The germline V gene encodes CDR1 LNHDA and CDR2 SQIVND (reference sequence). This CDR3 is built from 17 residues. V trimming: 8 bases; J trimming: 4 bases; junction bases outside the gene matches: 15. The full variable domain, with the rest looked up from reference TRBV19 and TRBJ1-1, is DGGITQSPKYLFRKEGQNVTLSCEQNLNHDAMYWYRQDPGQGLRLIYYSQIVNDFQKGDIAEGYSVSREKKESFPLTVTSAQKNPTAFYLCASWKKGQGVVGTEAFFGQGTRLTVV.

This clone was observed a single time. J is TRBJ2-2 and V is TRBV2, with 12 bases identical to TRBD2. The CDR3 totals 16 residues. V was clipped by 4 bases and J by 5 bases; unmatched bases: 5. CDR1 is SNHLY and CDR2 is FYNNEI in the germline V gene. The CDR3: CASSVSSGRGTGELFF. Written as DNA, the CDR3 is TGTGCCAGCAGTGTGTCTAGCGGGAGGGGAACCGGGGAGCTGTTTTTT.

The genes are TRBV9 and TRBJ2-1; 7 bases line up with TRBD2. Unmatched junction bases numbered 9, after V lost 6 bases and J lost 0 bases. The CDR3 runs to 16 residues. Looked up from germline, CDR1 is SGDLS and CDR2 is YYNGEE. For the CDR3, the DNA is TGTGCCAGCACCGGGGGGTCTCCGAGCTCCTACAATGAGCAGTTCTTC. This translates into CASTGGSPSSYNEQFF.

This clone was picked up a small number of times. The chain couples TRBV5-4 to TRBJ2-3; 10 nucleotides line up with TRBD2. Unmatched junction bases numbered 4, after V lost 3 bases and J lost 6 bases. Germline CDR1 reads SGHNT; CDR2 reads YYREEE (reference sequence). The CDR3 is made up of 14 amino acids. The CDR3 loop reads CASSYTSGKDTQYF. CDR3 bases: TGTGCCAGCAGCTACACTAGCGGGAAGGATACGCAGTATTTT.

The rearrangement joins TRBV19 to TRBJ2-1; D unresolved. V was shortened by 6 bases and J by 0 bases, with 9 bases between the two germline ends. This CDR3 spans 14 amino acids. Germline V gives CDR1 LNHDA, CDR2 SQIVND (reference sequence). Here the CDR3 DNA reads TGTGCCAGTAGCTTACATGGCTCCTACAATGAGCAGTTCTTC. Translation gives CASSLHGSYNEQFF.

As DNA, the CDR3 is TGTGCCAGCAGCCAAAATTCGGGGGGCAAGACTGAAGCTTTCTTT. It yields the protein CASSQNSGGKTEAFF. The gene calls are TRBV5-4 and TRBJ1-1, with D perhaps matching TRBD1 (6 bases). The V end lost 4 bases, the J end lost 5 bases, and 18 bases lay between the germline ends. CDR1 and CDR2 from the germline V gene are SGHNT and YYREEE (reference sequence). CDR3 length: 15 amino acids.

This clone was seen only once. The chain links TRBV7-2 to TRBJ2-5; TRBD2 matches 14 bases. CDR1 and CDR2 from the germline V gene are SGHTA and FQGNSA. The CDR3 is 17 residues long. J lost 4 bases, V lost 5 bases, and 9 bases had no gene match. DNA for the CDR3: TGTGCCAGCAGCCCGACCGGGACTAGCGGGAGACCAGAGACCCAGTACTTC. The encoded protein is CASSPTGTSGRPETQYF.

This rearrangement joins TRBV7-2 to TRBJ2-1; D possibly corresponds to TRBD2 (5 bases). V was clipped by 1 base and J by 8 bases, with 15 bases between them. This CDR3 is 15 amino acids long. Germline V lookup: CDR1 SGHTA, CDR2 FQGNSA. This CDR3 is CASSLVGRNGDEQFF. The CDR3 DNA follows: TGTGCCAGCAGCTTAGTGGGGAGAAATGGGGATGAGCAGTTCTTC. The variable domain in full, with the rest retrieved from reference TRBV7-2 and TRBJ2-1, is GAGVSQSPSNKVTEKGKDVELRCDPISGHTALYWYRQSLGQGLEFLIYFQGNSAPDKSGLPSDRFSAERTGGSVSTLTIQRTQQEDSAVYLCASSLVGRNGDEQFFGPGTRLTVL.

This clone has only one observation. The CDR3, as DNA: TGTGCCAGCAGTGAAGCAAGACTAGCGGGAGGGAGTGAGACCCAGTACTTC. Its translation: CASSEARLAGGSETQYF. The chain carries TRBV2 and TRBJ2-5; 14 bases align to TRBD2. Germline CDR1 and CDR2: SNHLY and FYNNEI. The CDR3 contains 17 residues. Trimming at V came to 0 bases and at J to 5 bases, leaving 5 bases not matched to a gene.

Only one count was recorded for this clone. This chain uses TRBV28 with TRBJ1-2; 8 nucleotides line up with TRBD1. The CDR3 sequence is 15 residues long. After removal of 5 bases from V and 4 bases from J, the junction contained 9 bases not matched to a gene. Germline assignment: CDR1 MDHEN and CDR2 SYDVKM. Written as DNA, the CDR3 is TGTGCCAGCAGTCTCCGCACTACAGGGGGCTATGGCTACACCTTC. This translates into CASSLRTTGGYGYTF.

The V call is TRBV5-6, the J call TRBJ2-2, with 8 positions matching TRBD1. The trim removed 4 bases at V and 4 bases at J, leaving 6 bases unmatched. There are 15 residues in the CDR3. Germline loops: CDR1 SGHDT, CDR2 YYEEEE. As DNA, the CDR3 is TGTGCCAGCAGCCAAACAGGGGGAGTCACCGGGGAGCTGTTTTTT. It codes for CASSQTGGVTGELFF. Full variable domain (missing parts from reference TRBV5-6 and TRBJ2-2): DAGVTQSPTHLIKTRGQQVTLRCSPKSGHDTVSWYQQALGQGPQFIFQYYEEEERQRGNFPDRFSGHQFPNYSSELNVNALLLGDSALYLCASSQTGGVTGELFFGEGSRLTVL.

The chain joins TRBV28 to TRBJ2-7, with unresolved D. V dropped 5 bases and J dropped 2 bases, with 16 bases sitting between them. The CDR3 is 15 amino acids. Germline assignment: CDR1 MDHEN and CDR2 SYDVKM. CDR3 region: CASSLRSHPPYEQYF. The DNA for the CDR3 is TGTGCCAGCAGTCTACGGAGCCATCCCCCCTACGAGCAGTACTTC. Drawing the rest from reference TRBV28 and TRBJ2-7, the complete variable domain is DVKVTQSSRYLVKRTGEKVFLECVQDMDHENMFWYRQDPGLGLRLIYFSYDVKMKEKGDIPEGYSVSREKKERFSLILESASTNQTSMYLCASSLRSHPPYEQYFGPGTRLTVT.

This rearrangement joins TRBV5-1 to TRBJ2-7; 13 nucleotides align to TRBD2. Germline V gene data show CDR1 as SGHRS and CDR2 as YFSETQ. V lost 1 base and J lost 2; bases outside the gene matches: 9. This CDR3 region has 18 residues. The CDR3 here is CASSLRTSGSSNAYEQYF. CDR3 nucleotide sequence: TGCGCCAGCAGCTTGCGGACTAGCGGGAGTTCCAATGCCTACGAGCAGTACTTC.

This clone was observed a few times. The rearrangement uses TRBV4-1 and TRBJ1-2; no clear D gene. Germline CDR1 and CDR2: MGHRA and YSYEKL. The CDR3 is 15 residues long. With 4 bases removed from V and 4 bases from J, the gap between germline ends came to 16 bases. DNA of the CDR3: TGCGCCAGCAGCCCGATTCGGGGTATTGGCTATGGCTACACCTTC. Translation: CASSPIRGIGYGYTF.

This sequence joins TRBV7-2 and TRBJ2-7; 10 bases match TRBD2. Trimming at V came to 4 bases and at J to 4 bases, leaving 10 bases not matched to a gene. This CDR3 comprises 16 residues. Germline CDR1 is SGHTA and CDR2 is FQGNSA. The CDR3 sequence: CASSSSGRAGWYEQYF. Written as DNA, the CDR3 is TGTGCCAGCAGCTCCAGCGGGAGGGCCGGGTGGTACGAGCAGTACTTC.

The V gene is TRBV6-1, the J gene TRBJ2-3; D remains unclear. The CDR3 covers 12 residues. V lost 7 bases to trimming and J lost 4 bases, with 9 bases between them. The germline CDR1 and CDR2 sequences are MNHNS and SASEGT. This chain's CDR3 is CASTSGSDTQYF. The CDR3 region has the DNA TGTGCCAGCACCTCAGGTTCAGATACGCAGTATTTT.

The chain couples TRBV28 to TRBJ1-1; the match to TRBD1 covers 9 bases. With 6 bases clipped from V and 0 bases from J, the junction kept 8 bases outside the gene matches. Germline loops: CDR1 MDHEN, CDR2 SYDVKM. The CDR3 contains 16 residues. CDR3 coding DNA: TGTGCCAGCAGGAACACGGGACAGGGAATGAACACTGAAGCTTTCTTT. Translated, it gives CASRNTGQGMNTEAFF.

The chain couples TRBV11-2 to TRBJ2-1, with unresolved D. The V end lost 5 bases, the J end lost 5 bases, and 7 bases lay between the germline ends. CDR1 SGHAT and CDR2 FQNNGV come from the germline V gene. The CDR3 is made up of 12 amino acids. Here the CDR3 DNA reads TGTGCCAGCAGCCGAGTAAACAATGAGCAGTTCTTC. As protein: CASSRVNNEQFF.

This chain links TRBV5-4 with TRBJ2-5, with 8 nucleotides matching TRBD1. In germline, CDR1 is SGHNT, CDR2 YYREEE (reference sequence). The junction had 9 bases not matched to a gene; V was cut back by 6 bases and J by 5 bases. This CDR3 region has 14 residues. CDR3 bases: TGTGCCAGCATGCAAGACAGGGGAAGGGAGACCCAGTACTTC. It specifies CASMQDRGRETQYF. Together with reference TRBV5-4 and TRBJ2-5, the CDR3 gives the full variable domain: ETGVTQSPTHLIKTRGQQVTLRCSSQSGHNTVSWYQQALGQGPQFIFQYYREEENGRGNFPPRFSGLQFPNYSSELNVNALELDDSALYLCASMQDRGRETQYFGPGTRLLVL.

This chain links TRBV30 with TRBJ1-2, with 11 bases that match TRBD1. This CDR3 region has 14 residues. Germline V gene sequence: CDR1 GTSNPN, CDR2 SVGIG (reference sequence). The V segment lost 7 bases and the J segment 8 bases; nucleotides outside the gene matches: 12. The CDR3 nucleotides are TGTGCCTTCGCCCTGGACAGGGGGCTATGGGGCTACACCTTC. Protein product: CAFALDRGLWGYTF.

V usage is TRBV30 and J usage is TRBJ2-7; 9 positions agree with TRBD2. Germline V lookup: CDR1 GTSNPN, CDR2 SVGIG (reference sequence). The CDR3 spans 16 residues. Unmatched junction bases numbered 9, after V lost 2 bases and J lost 1 base. The CDR3 is CAWSLSPTSGSYEQYF. As DNA, the CDR3 is TGTGCCTGGAGTCTTAGCCCGACTAGCGGATCCTACGAGCAGTACTTC.